The present TCR gamma chain was sequenced within a study of human gamma delta and Vdelta1 T cells. This clone was observed a few times. TCRdb reapplied CATT to the PCR reads. The top ten hold roughly an eighth of the sample, which has thousands of gamma-chain clones, 5.2% seen once. In germline, CDR1 is VINAFY, CDR2 YDVSNSKD. The CDR3 totals 13 residues. Trimming cost V 6 bases and J 3 bases; bases outside gene matches: 8. The source of this sequence is a human donor in good health. What was sequenced was naive CD27+ Vdelta1 gamma-delta T cells from blood. The chain uses TRGV5 and TRGJ1 or TRGJ2. The CDR3 is CATWTRSYYKKLF. CDR3 nucleotides: TGTGCCACCTGGACCCGTTCTTATTATAAGAAACTCTTT.